This T cell receptor (beta chain) stems from a study of T-cell reconstitution after alpha-beta-depleted transplantation in children. Findings and caveats of the study: Certain patients had high TCRbeta diversity at day 60, and it came from recipient T cells and thymic progenitors that survived. Reported findings indicate that, about two months after transplant, alpha-beta T cells came from several hundred expanded clones, which were derived from non-depleted graft cells. T-cell counts and diversity were attributed mostly to newly produced T cells one year after transplant.

Library preparation (for TCRbeta) was performed with unique molecular identifiers. TCRdb processed the PCR reads anew with MiXCR; each CDR3 protein has one entry. The table includes hundreds of thousands of distinct CDR3 sequences, approximately 8.9% detected once. The sample holds many counts of this clonotype. Its antigen is not identified. The receptor was isolated from a male patient aged 10 to 17 who had a stem cell transplant for acute lymphoblastic leukemia, so the T cells may come from the graft donor. This specimen consisted of PBMCs, mostly from graft donor cells, obtained 180 days after TCRalphabeta/CD19-depleted stem cell transplant.

For the CDR3, the DNA is TGTGCCAGCAGCTTAGGTGAGGACTGCCACTACAATGAGCAGTTCTTC. This gives the protein CASSLGEDCHYNEQFF. J is TRBJ2-1 and V is TRBV7-4; TRBD2 is a possible D gene (5 bases). CDR3 length: 16 amino acids. Germline loops: CDR1 SGHVT, CDR2 SQSDAQ. V was pared by 1 base and J by 3 bases, with 13 bases between.